The rows below give T cell receptor beta chains drawn from one sample of a study of technical replicates of blood from four donors. Here immunoSEQ multiplex PCR was the method, and the copy in TCRdb shows in-frame clones only, minus some. This table has roughly 72,000 clones, 96% appearing once. Material for sequencing was T cells isolated from PBMCs. Receptor source: a human donor in good health. Each CDR3 is given with its conserved first and last residue. A D gene is named only where the DNA matches it firmly. Where a row states a size, it is once, few, many or the class of an expanded clone; other rows omit it.

V,D,size,CDR3
TRBV27,.,.,CASSQAYPYEQYF
TRBV4-1,TRBD1,.,CASSPVPRRGTVTGELFF
TRBV28,.,.,CASSFLGGGEAFF
TRBV7-8,TRBD2,.,CASSYPLAGVTDTQYF
TRBV11-3,.,.,CASSPLTGRPNGELFF
TRBV7-9,TRBD1,.,CASRTPDRGGTDTQYF
TRBV19,TRBD2,.,CASSLSVTSGAYEQYF
TRBV2,TRBD1,.,CAGSLGQGINYGYTF
TRBV6-5,TRBD1,.,CASSYYRGGHYGYTF
TRBV19,.,.,CASSTYTEAFF
TRBV30,.,.,CACNLKAFF
TRBV11-3,TRBD1,.,CASSSPGTGSYSGANVLTF
TRBV27,.,.,CASSFRLSYEQYF
TRBV6-1,TRBD2,.,CAIALAGIYTDTQYF
TRBV7-9,.,.,CASSLSSRGAFF
TRBV5-4,.,.,CASSPRFSGANVLTF
TRBV27,TRBD1,.,CASSSDRGIGEKLFF
TRBV7-2,TRBD2,once,CASSNSGKGGDTQYF
TRBV7-3,.,.,CASSPTGYNEQFF
TRBV11-2,TRBD2,.,CASSFRAGTSADYEQYF
TRBV19,TRBD2,.,CASRDRGLAGAETQYF
TRBV28,.,.,CAISRQATYEQYF
TRBV4-2,.,.,CASSQNREGYGYTF
TRBV13,.,.,CASSSGETQYF
TRBV5-1,.,.,CASRRTDNYEQYF
TRBV7-2,.,once,CASSLAQGLANYGYTF
TRBV28,.,.,CASSLVRWYEQYF
TRBV18,TRBD2,.,CASSLSGRDYNEQFF
TRBV28,.,.,CASSPYLHEQYF
TRBV11-3,.,.,CASSLEGATEAFF
TRBV2,.,.,CASRIGQPYGYTF
TRBV6-1,TRBD1,.,CASSEGTGIFYGYTF
TRBV6-5,.,once,CASRYYQNTEAFF
TRBV4-1,.,.,CASSQAPGRDTYNEQFF
TRBV4-3,.,.,CASSQDGSADTQYF
TRBV2,TRBD2,.,CASSPGLAGGNEQFF
TRBV6-4,.,.,CASRTGGEAEAFF
TRBV7-2,.,.,CASSFSETQYF
TRBV28,TRBD2,.,CASINQPGLVADTQYF
TRBV7-3,.,few,CASSPGLTYTEAFF
TRBV6-6,TRBD2,.,CAHSAGLAGTDTQYF
TRBV6-5,.,.,CASTRGLGGYTF
TRBV10-3,TRBD2,.,CAINTLAGGATGELFF
TRBV7-2,.,.,CASRPGMAYEQYF
TRBV2,TRBD1,.,CASSVTGPGQAFLETQYF
TRBV10-1,.,.,CASSETPDSEAFF
TRBV4-2,.,.,CASSPDGTSEVGEQYF